Presented here are 20 T cell receptor beta chains from one specimen sequenced in a study of cytomegalovirus exposure and HLA in healthy donors. The PCR used 60 Vbeta and 13 Jbeta primers. Assay: immunoSEQ multiplex PCR; the TCRdb copy retains only in-frame clones and omits some. The top ten clones hold approximately 4% of a sample with over 85,000 clones, approximately 80% of them seen once. The sample consisted of PBMCs. All receptors come from a female donor in good health and CMV-seropositive.

This clone was detected only once. V usage is TRBV27 and J usage is TRBJ2-7; TRBD1 aligns across 7 bases. The V and J ends lost 6 bases and 2 bases, in that order; junction bases with no gene match: 10. The CDR3 covers 15 residues. Germline CDR1 is MNHEY and CDR2 is SMNVEV (reference sequence). CDR3 DNA: TGTGCCAGCAGCCGATGGCGTGACAGGGCCTACGAGCAGTACTTC. The encoded protein is CASSRWRDRAYEQYF.

The CDR3 is CASSEPQGASWNEQFF. The CDR3 nucleotides are TGTGCCAGCAGTGAACCCCAGGGGGCGTCGTGGAATGAGCAGTTCTTC. The rearrangement joins TRBV6-1 to TRBJ2-1; 8 positions agree with TRBD1. J gave up 7 bases and V 2 bases, and 10 bases lay outside the gene matches. Per the germline V gene, CDR1 is MNHNS and CDR2 is SASEGT. This CDR3 comprises 16 residues.

The chain combines TRBV29-1 with TRBJ2-7; 10 bases match TRBD1. The CDR3 spans 11 residues. Germline CDR1 SQVTM, CDR2 ANQGSEA. V lost 7 bases, J lost 6 bases, and 3 bases stayed unmatched. The CDR3 sequence: CSAGQGCEQYF. The CDR3 DNA sequence: TGCAGCGCGGGACAGGGGTGCGAGCAGTACTTC.

This rearrangement joins TRBV12-5 to TRBJ1-2; D perhaps matches TRBD1 (6 bases). The CDR3 is made up of 14 amino acids. The germline CDR1 and CDR2 sequences are LGHNT and FRNRAP. V was clipped by 8 bases and J by 4 bases, with 17 bases between them. The CDR3 DNA follows: TGTGCTAGTTCTAACAGGGACGTTACCTATGGCTACACCTTC. Its protein is CASSNRDVTYGYTF.

The chain employs TRBV29-1 and TRBJ2-4; the match to TRBD2 covers 8 bases. The CDR3 loop spans 16 amino acids. The V gene end was trimmed by 2 bases and the J gene end by 1 base; junction bases not matched to a gene: 7. Germline CDR1 is SQVTM and CDR2 is ANQGSEA. The CDR3 sequence is CSVERRGGSAKNIQYF. The DNA of the CDR3 is TGCAGCGTTGAACGCCGGGGGGGATCGGCCAAAAACATTCAGTACTTC.

The gene calls are TRBV7-6 and TRBJ1-1, with D possibly matching TRBD1 (6 bases). V shed 4 bases and J shed 0 bases, with 12 bases lying between them. This CDR3 is 15 amino acids long. Per the germline V gene, CDR1 is SGHVS and CDR2 is FNYEAQ. Here the CDR3 DNA reads TGTGCCAGCAGCTCCGCGACAGGTTTGAACACTGAAGCTTTCTTT. Residues: CASSSATGLNTEAFF.

The rearrangement links TRBV6-1 to TRBJ1-5, with 7 nucleotides matching TRBD1. Unmatched junction bases numbered 4, after V lost 6 bases and J lost 2 bases. Germline values: CDR1 MNHNS, CDR2 SASEGT. The length of the CDR3 is 14 residues. The DNA for the CDR3 is TGTGCCAGCAGAATACAGGGGCGCAATCAGCCCCAGCATTTT. Its protein product is CASRIQGRNQPQHF.

The chain uses TRBV5-1 and TRBJ1-2; tentatively, D is TRBD1 (5 bases). CDR1 and CDR2 from the germline V gene are SGHRS and YFSETQ. The V end lost 5 bases, the J end lost 1 base, and 15 bases lay between the germline ends. CDR3 length equals 15 residues. CDR3 residues: CASRKAGSDNYGYTF. In DNA form, the CDR3 reads TGCGCCAGCAGGAAGGCAGGGTCGGATAACTATGGCTACACCTTC.

The chain employs TRBV4-1 and TRBJ1-5, with a weak D call TRBD1 (6 bases). This CDR3 comprises 16 residues. Trimming cost V 0 bases and J 8 bases, with 17 bases left between them. Germline V gene sequence: CDR1 MGHRA, CDR2 YSYEKL. The CDR3 DNA sequence: TGCGCCAGCAGCCAAGACTTATTACAGGGAGCCAAGCCCCAGCATTTT. Amino acid sequence: CASSQDLLQGAKPQHF.

The table lists this clone with a few counts. The chain combines TRBV2 with TRBJ1-5; no clear D. The CDR3 has 14 amino acids. Deletions cut 5 bases from V and 4 bases from J, with 12 bases between. The germline V gene has CDR1 SNHLY and CDR2 FYNNEI. The CDR3 DNA follows: TGTGCCAGCAGTTGGCGGGAGAGGAATCAGCCCCAGCATTTT. Translated, it gives CASSWRERNQPQHF. Variable domain in full (rest from reference TRBV2 and TRBJ1-5): EPEVTQTPSHQVTQMGQEVILRCVPISNHLYFYWYRQILGQKVEFLVSFYNNEISEKSEIFDDQFSVERPDGSNFTLKIRSTKLEDSAMYFCASSWRERNQPQHFGDGTRLSIL.

The CDR3 loop is CASSAGLREQETQYF. In nucleotides, the CDR3 is TGTGCCAGCAGCGCGGGACTCCGAGAACAAGAGACCCAGTACTTC. This chain uses TRBV9 with TRBJ2-5; D may be TRBD2 (6 bases). The length of the CDR3 is 15 residues. Between the trimmed V and J ends, which lost 3 bases and 2 bases, there was a span of 14 bases. The germline V gene has CDR1 SGDLS and CDR2 YYNGEE. Filled out from reference TRBV9 and TRBJ2-5, the complete variable domain reads DSGVTQTPKHLITATGQRVTLRCSPRSGDLSVYWYQQSLDQGLQFLIQYYNGEERAKGNILERFSAQQFPDLHSELNLSSLELGDSALYFCASSAGLREQETQYFGPGTRLLVL.

This clone appeared a few times. The chain couples TRBV19 to TRBJ1-5; D may be TRBD1 (6 bases). Per germline, CDR1 LNHDA and CDR2 SQIVND (reference sequence). This CDR3 region has 13 residues. The ends were cut back, 10 bases at V and 7 bases at J, with 17 bases in the middle. This CDR3 reads CATSTGIRQPQHF. CDR3 nucleotide sequence: TGTGCCACCTCCACAGGGATTCGACAGCCCCAGCATTTT.

V usage is TRBV9 and J usage is TRBJ1-1; 7 positions agree with TRBD1. From germline, CDR1 is SGDLS and CDR2 YYNGEE. V shed 4 bases and J 1 base; nucleotides not matched to a gene: 7. The CDR3 sequence is 15 residues long. The chain's CDR3 is CASSPRTGGNTEAFF. The CDR3 bases are TGTGCCAGCAGCCCTAGGACAGGTGGGAACACTGAAGCTTTCTTT.

The CDR3 here is CASSIDLETGGYEQYF. The CDR3, as DNA: TGTGCCAGTAGTATAGATTTAGAAACAGGGGGTTACGAGCAGTACTTC. The chain combines TRBV19 with TRBJ2-7; TRBD1 matches at 8 bases. Germline loops: CDR1 LNHDA, CDR2 SQIVND (reference sequence). V trimming: 0 bases; J trimming: 4 bases; junction bases outside the gene matches: 8. This CDR3 has 16 residues.

The table lists this clone with a count of one. The V call is TRBV29-1, the J call TRBJ2-7; D might be TRBD2 (7 bases). Germline V gene lookup returns CDR1 SQVTM and CDR2 ANQGSEA. The CDR3 consists of 13 residues. V dropped 7 bases and J dropped 2 bases, with 15 bases sitting between them. The CDR3 here is CSAKGGVTYEQYF. The DNA for the CDR3 is TGCAGCGCCAAGGGGGGGGTGACCTACGAGCAGTACTTC.

This chain links TRBV9 with TRBJ2-6; tentatively, D is TRBD2 (6 bases). The V gene's germline CDR1 is SGDLS and CDR2 YYNGEE. The germline V and J ends were trimmed by 4 bases and 1 base, with 9 bases remaining between them. This CDR3 contains 15 residues. The CDR3 loop is CASSSGGSGANVLTF. In DNA, the CDR3 is TGTGCCAGCAGCTCCGGGGGTTCTGGGGCCAACGTCCTGACTTTC.

The chain combines TRBV25-1 with TRBJ1-1; no definite D call. The CDR3 extends over 13 amino acids. Germline V gene sequence: CDR1 MGHDK, CDR2 SYGVNS. Trimming removed 2 bases from V and 7 bases from J, with 11 bases in between. CDR3 region: CASSEEVWREAFF. CDR3 bases: TGTGCCAGCAGTGAAGAGGTGTGGCGTGAAGCTTTCTTT. Variable domain in full (rest from reference TRBV25-1 and TRBJ1-1): EADIYQTPRYLVIGTGKKITLECSQTMGHDKMYWYQQDPGMELHLIHYSYGVNSTEKGDLSSESTVSRIRTEHFPLTLESARPSHTSQYLCASSEEVWREAFFGQGTRLTVV.

The table lists this clone with a count of one. The chain recombines TRBV5-1 with TRBJ2-7; D possibly corresponds to TRBD1 (6 bases). The length of the CDR3 is 15 residues. V lost 4 bases to trimming and J lost 0 bases, with 14 bases between them. Germline V gene data show CDR1 as SGHRS and CDR2 as YFSETQ. This chain's CDR3 is CASSPGQAYSYEQYF. DNA for the CDR3: TGCGCCAGCAGCCCGGGACAAGCGTACTCCTACGAGCAGTACTTC.

Only a few counts were recorded for this clone. The rearrangement uses TRBV28 and TRBJ2-7, with D possibly TRBD2 on 6 matching bases. The V gene's germline CDR1 is MDHEN and CDR2 SYDVKM. V lost 7 bases and J lost 2, with 15 bases in between. This CDR3 contains 14 residues. The CDR3 is CASTPLAGTYEQYF. The DNA of the CDR3 is TGTGCCAGCACCCCCTTGGCGGGAACCTACGAGCAGTACTTC. The full variable domain, its missing parts supplied by reference TRBV28 and TRBJ2-7, is DVKVTQSSRYLVKRTGEKVFLECVQDMDHENMFWYRQDPGLGLRLIYFSYDVKMKEKGDIPEGYSVSREKKERFSLILESASTNQTSMYLCASTPLAGTYEQYFGPGTRLTVT.

The V gene is TRBV28, the J gene TRBJ2-5; 7 bases match TRBD2. J lost 1 base, V lost 6 bases, and 8 bases had no gene match. Germline V gives CDR1 MDHEN, CDR2 SYDVKM. CDR3 length: 15 amino acids. CDR3 amino acids: CASSRELAAQETQYF. The DNA for the CDR3 is TGTGCCAGCAGCCGAGAGCTAGCGGCCCAAGAGACCCAGTACTTC.